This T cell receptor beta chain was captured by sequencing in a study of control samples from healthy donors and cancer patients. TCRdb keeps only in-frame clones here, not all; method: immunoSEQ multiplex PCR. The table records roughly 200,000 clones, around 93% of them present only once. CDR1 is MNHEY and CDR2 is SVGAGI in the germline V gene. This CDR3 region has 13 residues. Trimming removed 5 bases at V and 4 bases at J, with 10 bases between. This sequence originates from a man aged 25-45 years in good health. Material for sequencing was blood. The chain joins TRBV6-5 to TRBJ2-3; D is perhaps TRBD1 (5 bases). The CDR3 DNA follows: TGTGCCAGCAGTCGCCGACAGTCAGATACGCAGTATTTT. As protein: CASSRRQSDTQYF.